The 10 T cell receptor beta chains in this list originate from one sample, sequenced in a study of blood T cell repertoires in COVID-19. Here immunoSEQ multiplex PCR was the method, and the copy in TCRdb shows in-frame clones only, minus some. The table includes 350,000 to 400,000 clones, roughly nine tenths detected once. The source material was peripheral blood. The receptors stem from a woman in her 30s with COVID-19, enrolled during active disease.

The CDR3 region has the DNA TGTGCCAGCAGCGGGGACAGGGGGTTTTATCAGCCCCAGCATTTT. Amino acids: CASSGDRGFYQPQHF. The gene calls are TRBV2 and TRBJ1-5; 11 bases are shared with TRBD1. V shed 6 bases, J shed 5 bases, and the junction held 6 bases outside the gene matches. This CDR3 spans 15 amino acids. Per germline, CDR1 SNHLY and CDR2 FYNNEI.

This clone has only one observation. The V gene is TRBV10-3, the J gene TRBJ2-6; maybe TRBD1 (6 bases). Trimming pared 5 bases from V and 1 base from J, leaving 15 bases between. The CDR3 length is 17 residues. Germline V gene lookup returns CDR1 ENHRY and CDR2 SYGVKD. The CDR3 region has the DNA TGTGCCATCAGTACAGGGATTAAGGCTTCTGGGGCCAACGTCCTGACTTTC. Its protein product is CAISTGIKASGANVLTF.

The V and J genes are TRBV7-2 and TRBJ1-1; 8 nucleotides agree with TRBD1. Germline-derived CDR1 and CDR2 are SGHTA and FQGNSA. The CDR3 runs to 15 residues. V shed 2 bases, J shed 9 bases, and the junction held 11 bases outside the gene matches. DNA for the CDR3: TGTGCCAGCAGCTTATCCTCTTTAGGACAGGGAAAAGCTTTCTTT. Translated: CASSLSSLGQGKAFF.

The V and J genes are TRBV5-1 and TRBJ1-6; no clear D. Per the germline V gene, CDR1 is SGHRS and CDR2 is YFSETQ. With 0 bases removed from V and 0 bases from J, the gap between germline ends came to 10 bases. The CDR3 spans 17 residues. CDR3 loop: CASSLAAVGSYNSPLHF. The CDR3 bases are TGCGCCAGCAGCTTGGCTGCGGTCGGCTCCTATAATTCACCCCTCCACTTT. The full variable domain, completed using reference TRBV5-1 and TRBJ1-6, is KAGVTQTPRYLIKTRGQQVTLSCSPISGHRSVSWYQQTPGQGLQFLFEYFSETQRNKGNFPGRFSGRQFSNSRSEMNVSTLELGDSALYLCASSLAAVGSYNSPLHFGNGTRLTVT.

The chain couples TRBV28 to TRBJ2-7; possible D gene TRBD2, 5 bases. The germline V gene encodes CDR1 MDHEN and CDR2 SYDVKM. This CDR3 has 14 amino acids. V was pared by 2 bases and J by 6 bases, with 14 bases between. The CDR3 coding sequence is TGTGCCAGCAGTTTAGGTACGCGAGGGTCCGAGCAGTACTTC. Encoded protein: CASSLGTRGSEQYF. Full variable domain (rest looked up from reference TRBV28 and TRBJ2-7): DVKVTQSSRYLVKRTGEKVFLECVQDMDHENMFWYRQDPGLGLRLIYFSYDVKMKEKGDIPEGYSVSREKKERFSLILESASTNQTSMYLCASSLGTRGSEQYFGPGTRLTVT.

The rearrangement joins TRBV7-6 to TRBJ1-1; 8 bases agree with TRBD1. The germline V gene has CDR1 SGHVS and CDR2 FNYEAQ. With V trimmed by 4 bases and J by 5 bases, 12 bases remained unmatched. The CDR3 loop spans 16 amino acids. CDR3 sequence (DNA): TGTGCCAGCAGCTCCCGCCCAGGGGGCCGTAATACTGAAGCTTTCTTT. Translation gives CASSSRPGGRNTEAFF. Full variable domain (missing parts from reference TRBV7-6 and TRBJ1-1): GAGVSQSPRYKVTKRGQDVALRCDPISGHVSLYWYRQALGQGPEFLTYFNYEAQQDKSGLPNDRFSAERPEGSISTLTIQRTEQRDSAMYRCASSSRPGGRNTEAFFGQGTRLTVV.

A single count supports this clone. CDR3 sequence: CASSLTPQGAGEQFF. Here the CDR3 DNA reads TGTGCCAGCAGCTTAACCCCGCAGGGGGCAGGTGAGCAGTTCTTC. The rearrangement uses TRBV7-2 and TRBJ2-1; TRBD1 agrees at 8 bases. The germline V gene has CDR1 SGHTA and CDR2 FQGNSA. The V and J ends lost 2 bases and 9 bases, in that order; junction bases with no gene match: 9. The CDR3 is made up of 15 amino acids.

This rearrangement joins TRBV6-5 to TRBJ1-1; D not resolved. CDR3 length: 14 residues. CDR1 and CDR2 (germline): MNHEY, SVGAGI. The V and J ends lost 8 bases and 1 base respectively, with 14 bases between them. CDR3 bases: TGTGCCAGCGGGAAGGGAGACAAGAACACTGAAGCTTTCTTT. It encodes CASGKGDKNTEAFF.

This sequence joins TRBV7-2 and TRBJ2-3; 13 bases line up with TRBD2. Trimming at V came to 3 bases and at J to 1 base, leaving 7 bases not matched to a gene. Germline V gives CDR1 SGHTA, CDR2 FQGNSA. The CDR3 totals 18 residues. CDR3 amino acids: CASSLGGLAGLGTDTQYF. The CDR3 DNA is TGTGCCAGCAGCTTGGGGGGACTAGCGGGACTTGGCACAGATACGCAGTATTTT. The variable domain in full, with the rest retrieved from reference TRBV7-2 and TRBJ2-3, is GAGVSQSPSNKVTEKGKDVELRCDPISGHTALYWYRQSLGQGLEFLIYFQGNSAPDKSGLPSDRFSAERTGGSVSTLTIQRTQQEDSAVYLCASSLGGLAGLGTDTQYFGPGTRLTVL.

This clone was detected once. The chain carries TRBV6-2 or TRBV6-3 and TRBJ1-2; 7 bases are a match to TRBD1. The J segment lost 5 bases and the V segment lost 4 bases, leaving 4 bases of the junction unmatched. The germline V gene has CDR1 MNHEY and CDR2 SVGEGT. This CDR3 is built from 13 residues. DNA of the CDR3: TGTGCCAGCAGTTCTGAGACAGGGTATGGCTACACCTTC. Protein: CASSSETGYGYTF.